Below are 12 T cell receptor beta chains sequenced from a single sample in a study of blood T cell repertoires in COVID-19. Clones were sequenced by immunoSEQ multiplex PCR, and TCRdb holds only the in-frame ones, with some missing. The profile covers about 58,000 clones, with about 91% appearing a single time and roughly an eighth taken by the ten largest. The sample comprised peripheral blood. The receptors stem from a woman aged 55-69 years with active COVID-19.

In this sample, this clone turned up once. V gene TRBV9 combines with J gene TRBJ2-2; D is perhaps TRBD2 (5 bases). The CDR3 consists of 16 residues. Germline loops: CDR1 SGDLS, CDR2 YYNGEE. V was clipped by 4 bases and J by 5 bases, with 18 bases between them. Written as DNA, the CDR3 is TGTGCCAGCAGCCCCACCGCCCAGAGAGGGACCGGGGAGCTGTTTTTT. It encodes CASSPTAQRGTGELFF.

The chain uses TRBV2 and TRBJ1-1, with no clear D. The germline CDR1 and CDR2 sequences are SNHLY and FYNNEI. The CDR3 is 15 amino acids. Trimming shortened V by 7 bases and J by 0 bases, and 15 bases separated the two germline ends. The CDR3 loop reads CASKTNRPMNTEAFF. The DNA for the CDR3 is TGTGCCAGCAAAACCAACAGACCAATGAACACTGAAGCTTTCTTT.

The rearrangement links TRBV19 to TRBJ2-1, with 10 bases aligning to TRBD2. The ends lost 5 bases at V and 8 bases at J; junction bases unmatched: 6. The CDR3 totals 14 residues. Germline CDR1 is LNHDA and CDR2 is SQIVND (reference sequence). This CDR3 is CASSFSGGRDEQFF. CDR3 DNA: TGTGCCAGTAGTTTTAGCGGGGGGCGGGATGAGCAGTTCTTC.

This chain connects TRBV10-3 to TRBJ2-1, with 7 bases aligning to TRBD1. This CDR3 has 13 amino acids. The germline gives CDR1 ENHRY, CDR2 SYGVKD. The V segment lost 8 bases and the J segment 8 bases; nucleotides outside the gene matches: 9. The CDR3 region is CAISGGFLDEQFF. CDR3 DNA sequence: TGTGCCATCTCAGGGGGATTCTTAGATGAGCAGTTCTTC.

The rearrangement joins TRBV19 to TRBJ1-2, with D possibly matching TRBD1 (5 bases). Germline V gene sequence: CDR1 LNHDA, CDR2 SQIVND (reference sequence). With 1 base removed from V and 5 bases from J, the gap between germline ends came to 20 bases. The CDR3 has 17 amino acids. The CDR3 nucleotides read TGTGCCAGTAGTATAGTTCCACAGAGGACAAGCTCTTATGGCTACACCTTC. It codes for CASSIVPQRTSSYGYTF.

This clone showed up just a few times. The chain's CDR3 is CASSLGTAGYEQYF. Here the CDR3 DNA reads TGCGCCAGCAGCCTAGGGACAGCTGGCTACGAGCAGTACTTC. The gene calls are TRBV5-1 and TRBJ2-7, with TRBD1 matching 7 bases. Germline loops: CDR1 SGHRS, CDR2 YFSETQ. Losses at the gene ends were 4 bases for V and 3 bases for J; bases not matched to a gene: 7. This CDR3 has 14 amino acids.

V and J are TRBV25-1 and TRBJ1-6; D is perhaps TRBD1 (6 bases). Germline V gene sequence: CDR1 MGHDK, CDR2 SYGVNS. Trimming shortened V by 3 bases and J by 7 bases, and 13 bases separated the two germline ends. This CDR3 is 15 amino acids long. The CDR3 reads CASSDPGTTNSPLHF. The CDR3 DNA reads as TGTGCCAGCAGTGACCCCGGGACAACGAATTCACCCCTCCACTTT.

The chain is built from TRBV3-1 (or the pseudogene TRBV3-2) and TRBJ2-7; 11 nucleotides match TRBD2. V was pared by 4 bases and J by 3 bases, with 5 bases of the junction left unmatched. Germline CDR1 and CDR2: LGHDT and YNNKEL (reference sequence). The CDR3 is 15 amino acids. CDR3 protein: CASSPGLADLYEQYF. The CDR3 coding sequence is TGTGCCAGCAGCCCGGGACTAGCGGACCTCTACGAGCAGTACTTC.

The chain joins TRBV25-1 to TRBJ2-1, with 7 bases identical to TRBD2. The CDR3 runs to 15 residues. Trimming at V came to 1 base and at J to 8 bases, leaving 8 bases not matched to a gene. Per the germline V gene, CDR1 is MGHDK and CDR2 is SYGVNS. The CDR3 protein is CASSEWRTSGYEQFF. The CDR3 region has the DNA TGTGCCAGCAGTGAATGGCGGACTAGTGGATATGAGCAGTTCTTC.

This rearrangement joins TRBV7-2 to TRBJ2-7; D is unresolved. Trimming stripped 5 bases from V and 2 bases from J, with 10 bases between. The CDR3 is 13 residues long. Germline values: CDR1 SGHTA, CDR2 FQGNSA. The CDR3 sequence is CASSVGSPYEQYF. The CDR3 DNA is TGTGCCAGCAGCGTCGGGTCGCCCTACGAGCAGTACTTC.

The chain employs TRBV10-3 and TRBJ1-6; D remains ambiguous. The CDR3 contains 17 residues. Germline CDR1 and CDR2: ENHRY and SYGVKD. V lost 6 bases, J lost 0 bases, and 15 bases lay in between. The CDR3 DNA is TGTGCCATCAGGGCCGAGAGGGCGAGCTCCTATAATTCACCCCTCCACTTT. The encoded protein is CAIRAERASSYNSPLHF.

The genes are TRBV11-2 and TRBJ1-5; 7 bases line up with TRBD1. CDR3 length equals 14 residues. Germline V gene sequence: CDR1 SGHAT, CDR2 FQNNGV. Unmatched junction bases numbered 5, after V lost 5 bases and J lost 4 bases. CDR3 coding DNA: TGTGCCAGCAGCACCTCAGGGGGAAATCAGCCCCAGCATTTT. This sequence encodes CASSTSGGNQPQHF.